This T cell receptor (beta chain) was retrieved from a study of OX40 agonist ivuxolimab in advanced cancers. In terms of the full investigation: Ivuxolimab was a fully human IgG2 agonistic monoclonal antibody targeting the costimulatory receptor OX40 (CD134). Intravenous ivuxolimab was administered to patients every 2 weeks at six dose levels: 0.01, 0.1, 0.3, 1.5, 3 and 10 mg/kg. Patients were allowed to have had prior anti-PD-1, anti-PD-L1 or anti-CTLA-4 therapy, and approximately 40% of the dose-escalation patients had been treated with checkpoint inhibitors. Peripheral TCRbeta sequencing was intended to test whether TCR sequence diversity was altered and clonal T-cell expansion was caused by ivuxolimab. Partial responses occurred in three dose-escalation patients: two with cutaneous melanoma and one with hepatocellular carcinoma. The paper covers the monotherapy dose-escalation part of the phase I ivuxolimab trial, which included N ≈ 57 patients. In the dose-escalation cohort, 65% to 85% of patients were male, and the mean age was approximately 60 years with a range of roughly 20 to 79. Of the 50 or so patients in dose escalation, approximately 20 had hepatocellular carcinoma, some 15 had melanoma, 9 had renal cell carcinoma and 9 had head and neck cancer.

This clone has just a few counts. What antigen it recognizes has not been identified. No clone much larger than this one lies a single base away; base qualities are absent. Overall study results and their limits: After ivuxolimab, more expanded clones were found on average in CD8+ T cells than in CD4+ T cells. Partial responders in the 0.1-3.0 mg/kg groups had among the lowest normalized peripheral clonal expansion, especially among CD8+ T cells. Low levels of normalized T-cell clonal expansion were also seen in some patients who did not respond. At doses of 0.1 to 3.0 mg/kg, clonal expansion of both CD4+ and CD8+ blood T cells was observed from baseline to week 6. The antigen specificity of the peripheral T cells that underwent clonal expansion was not determined.

V loses 7 bases at its end and J loses 3 bases; junction bases beyond the gene matches: 0. The CDR3 has 11 amino acids, counting the end cysteine and phenylalanine. Of all the DNA, just the CDR3 is kept, 33 bases in frame from base 1. Via the germline V gene, CDR1 is MGHDK and CDR2 SYGVNS. Patients with autoimmune disease history or receiving systemic immunosuppression were excluded from the trial. Peripheral blood for TCR sequencing was drawn from every dose cohort at baseline, at cycle 4 day 1 and at cycle 7 day 1. Samples came from an open-label, multicenter, first-in-human phase I dose-escalation trial of ivuxolimab. The trial enrolled adults with locally advanced or metastatic head and neck squamous cell, hepatocellular, melanoma or renal cell carcinoma. Before TCR sequencing, CD4+ T cells and CD8+ T cells were sorted from peripheral blood as separate populations. Genomic DNA was extracted from sorted cells for sequencing of the TCRbeta CDR3 region. The immunoSEQ Assay was used for sequencing of TCRbeta CDR3 regions. This is the immuneACCESS table as TCRdb keeps it, with only in-frame sequences that have V and J called. A part of the clones is gone; compared with another copy, unresolved V genes explain less than half, and the rest is unexplained. Across this sample there are tens of thousands of clones, with about 88% seen only once. Under 0.4% of the sample is taken by the ten largest.

The source material was CD4+ or CD8+ T cells sorted from blood, sampled in a trial of the OX40 agonist ivuxolimab. This chain is built from TRBV25-1 and TRBJ2-7, and 7 junction bases match TRBD1. This TCR was recovered from an adult with an advanced solid tumor such as melanoma, head and neck, liver or kidney cancer. In nucleotides, the sequence is TGTGCCAGCACAGGGGGCTACGAGCAGTACTTC. Its translation reads: CASTGGYEQYF.